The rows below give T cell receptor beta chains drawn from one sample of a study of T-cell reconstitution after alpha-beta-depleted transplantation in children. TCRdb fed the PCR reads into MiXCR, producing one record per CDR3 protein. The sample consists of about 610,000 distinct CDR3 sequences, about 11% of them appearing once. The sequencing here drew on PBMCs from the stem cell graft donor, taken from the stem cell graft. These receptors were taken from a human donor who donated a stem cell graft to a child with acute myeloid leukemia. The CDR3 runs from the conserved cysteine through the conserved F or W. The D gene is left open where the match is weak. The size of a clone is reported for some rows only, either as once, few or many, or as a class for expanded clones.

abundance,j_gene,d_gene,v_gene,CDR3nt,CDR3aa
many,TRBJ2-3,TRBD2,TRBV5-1,TGCGCCAGCAGCTCGGGACTAGCTTTCACAGATACGCAGTATTTT,CASSSGLAFTDTQYF
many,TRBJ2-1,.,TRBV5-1,TGCGCCAGCAGCCCCCAAGGGCAGGATGGGTTAAATGAGCAGTTCTTC,CASSPQGQDGLNEQFF
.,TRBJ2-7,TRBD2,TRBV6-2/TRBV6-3,TGTGCCAGCAGTTACCCGAGACTAGCGGGAGCCTACGAGCAGTACTTC,CASSYPRLAGAYEQYF
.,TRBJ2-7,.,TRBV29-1,TGCAGCGTTCGTGCCCGGGTCTACGAGCAGTACTTC,CSVRARVYEQYF
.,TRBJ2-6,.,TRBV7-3,TGTGCCAGCAGCTCTGGGGCCAACCTCCTGACTTTC,CASSSGANLLTF
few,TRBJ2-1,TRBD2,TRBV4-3,TGCGCCAGCAGCCCCTACTTCGGGGGGGAGGGTTCCTACAATGAGCAGTTCTTC,CASSPYFGGEGSYNEQFF
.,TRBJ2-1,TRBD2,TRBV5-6,TGTGCCAGCAGCTACGTGACTAGCGGGAGAGGGGCCAATGAGCAGTTCTTC,CASSYVTSGRGANEQFF
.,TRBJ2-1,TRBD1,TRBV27,TGTGCCAGCAGTTTGGCGGAGGCGCAGGGGGCGGGTCAGTTCTTC,CASSLAEAQGAGQFF
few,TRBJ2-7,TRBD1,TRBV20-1,TGCAGTGCTAGAGGAGGGGGCCGAGTGGAGCAGTACTTC,CSARGGGRVEQYF
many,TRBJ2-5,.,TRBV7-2,TGTGCCAGCAGCTTAGCGGCCCCCTTTGGAGAGACCCAGTACTTC,CASSLAAPFGETQYF
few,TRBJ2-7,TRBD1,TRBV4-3,TGCGCCAGCAGCCAAGGGACAGGGGGCCACTACGAGCAGTACTTC,CASSQGTGGHYEQYF
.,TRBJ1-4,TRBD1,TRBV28,TGTGCCAGCAGTTTAAGGGCAGGGGGTGAAAAACTGTTTTTT,CASSLRAGGEKLFF
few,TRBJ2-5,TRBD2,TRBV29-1,TGCAGCGTTGAAGATTTGGCGGGGAGGGTCCAAGAGACCCAGTACTTC,CSVEDLAGRVQETQYF
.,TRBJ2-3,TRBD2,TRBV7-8,TGTGCCAGCAGCTTAATTAGGCGACTAGCGGGAACAGATACGCAGTATTTT,CASSLIRRLAGTDTQYF
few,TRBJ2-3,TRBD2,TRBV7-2,TGTGCCAGCAGCTTAGGGCTAACCGGGGGAGGGACGCAGTATTTT,CASSLGLTGGGTQYF
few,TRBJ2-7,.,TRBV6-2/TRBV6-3,TGTGCCAGCAGTTACTCGAAACGGGACACCTACGAGCAGTACTTC,CASSYSKRDTYEQYF
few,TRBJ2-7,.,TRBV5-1,TGCGCCAGCAGCTTAGCCGGGTCCATCGAGCAGTACTTC,CASSLAGSIEQYF
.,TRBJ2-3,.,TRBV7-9,TGTGCCAGCAGCACCCCAGAGAGTACAGATACGCAGTATTTT,CASSTPESTDTQYF
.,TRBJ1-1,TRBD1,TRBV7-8,TGTGCCAGCAGCTTAGCTCGGCCAGGGGGAGCTTTCTTT,CASSLARPGGAFF
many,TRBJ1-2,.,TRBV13,TGTGCCAGCAGCTTACCGCGTCTGGGCTACACCTTC,CASSLPRLGYTF
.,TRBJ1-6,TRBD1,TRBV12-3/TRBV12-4,TGTGCCAGCAGTTTAACAGGGGAATCCTATAATTCACCCCTCCACTTT,CASSLTGESYNSPLHF
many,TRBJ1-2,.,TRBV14,TGTGCCAGCAGCCAAGATGGCAGGGGCTATGGCTACACCTTC,CASSQDGRGYGYTF
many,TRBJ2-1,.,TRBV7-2,TGTGCCAGCAGCTTGCTTAGGGGGGGTCGGGGTGAGCAGTTCTTC,CASSLLRGGRGEQFF
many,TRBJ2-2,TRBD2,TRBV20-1,TGCAGTGCGTGGACTAGCGGGATTTCGCGGGAGCTGTTTTTT,CSAWTSGISRELFF
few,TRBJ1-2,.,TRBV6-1,TGTGCCAGCAGTGTTGTCGGGTCGAACTATGGCTACACCTTC,CASSVVGSNYGYTF
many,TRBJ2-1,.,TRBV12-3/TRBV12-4,TGTGCCAGCAGTTCTAGCGTGAGCTCCTACAATGAGCAGTTCTTC,CASSSSVSSYNEQFF
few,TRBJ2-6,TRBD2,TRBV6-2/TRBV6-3,TGTGCCAGCAGTACTGGACTAGCGGGCTTGAGCTCTGGGGCCAACGTCCTGACTTTC,CASSTGLAGLSSGANVLTF
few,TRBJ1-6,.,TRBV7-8,TGTGCCAGCAGCTTAGGGGGGGGTATTGCACCCCTCCACTTT,CASSLGGGIAPLHF
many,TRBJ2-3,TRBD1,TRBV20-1,TGCAGTGCTGCCGACCGGGACAGGGGCACAGATACGCAGTATTTT,CSAADRDRGTDTQYF
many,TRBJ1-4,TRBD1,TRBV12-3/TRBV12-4,TGTGCCAGCAGTCCCGGACAGGGCGGTGAAAAACTGTTTTTT,CASSPGQGGEKLFF
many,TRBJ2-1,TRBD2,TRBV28,TGTGCCAGCATCTGGGGTAGCGGGAGTAGTAATGAGCAGTTCTTC,CASIWGSGSSNEQFF
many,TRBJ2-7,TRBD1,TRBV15,TGTGCCACCACCCCTGACAGGGGCTCCTACGAGCAGTACTTC,CATTPDRGSYEQYF
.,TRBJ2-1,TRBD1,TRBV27,TGTGCCAGCACCCTTCAACAGGGGGCCTACAATGAGCAGTTCTTC,CASTLQQGAYNEQFF
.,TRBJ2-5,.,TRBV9,TGTGCCAGCAGCCCTCCAGGGGGGTTATCCTCAGAGACCCAGTACTTC,CASSPPGGLSSETQYF
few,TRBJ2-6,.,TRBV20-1,TGCAGCGCAGCCCATACCTCTGGGGCCAACGTCCTGACTTTC,CSAAHTSGANVLTF
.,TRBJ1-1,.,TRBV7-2,TGTGCCAGCAGCTTGGGGAGGGGCTTGACTGAAGCTTTCTTT,CASSLGRGLTEAFF
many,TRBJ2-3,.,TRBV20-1,TGCAGTGCTAGATCGGAGGGAGATACGCAGTATTTT,CSARSEGDTQYF
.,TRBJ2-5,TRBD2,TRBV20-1,TGCAGTGCTAGGGCGGGAGACCTCCAAGAGACCCAGTACTTC,CSARAGDLQETQYF
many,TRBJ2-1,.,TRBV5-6,TGTGCCAGCAGTTCACAGGGCGGGCAGTTCTTC,CASSSQGGQFF
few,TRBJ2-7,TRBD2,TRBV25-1,TGTGCCAGCAGAAGTTCGGGAGGGCCCTCCTACGAGCAGTACTTC,CASRSSGGPSYEQYF
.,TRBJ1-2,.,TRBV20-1,TGCAGTGCTAGAGTTGCTATCCAAGGCTACACCTTC,CSARVAIQGYTF
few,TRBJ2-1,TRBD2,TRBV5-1,TGCGCCAGCAGCTTGGGTGGACTAGCGCATCAGGGTGAGCAGTTCTTC,CASSLGGLAHQGEQFF
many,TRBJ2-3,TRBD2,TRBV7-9,TGTGCCAGCAGCCCCGGGACTAGCGGGCAGGCTACGCAGTATTTT,CASSPGTSGQATQYF
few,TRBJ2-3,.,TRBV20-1,TGCAGTGCTAGTACGGGACTCCCACTCACAGATACGCAGTATTTT,CSASTGLPLTDTQYF
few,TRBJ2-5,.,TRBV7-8,TGTGCCAGCAGTCAGCGGGAAGAGACCCAGTACTTC,CASSQREETQYF
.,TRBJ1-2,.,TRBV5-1,TGCGCCAGCAAGCCCGCCGGGGGCCCACCTCCTAACTATGGCTACACCTTC,CASKPAGGPPPNYGYTF
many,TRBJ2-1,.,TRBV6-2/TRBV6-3,TGTGCCAGCAGAATCGGTCATGAGCAGTTCTTC,CASRIGHEQFF
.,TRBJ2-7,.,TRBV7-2,TGTGCCAGCAGCAAACTTAGGCCCCAGTCGCCTGGGGAGCAGTACTTC,CASSKLRPQSPGEQYF
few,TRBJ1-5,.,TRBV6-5,TGTGCCAGCAGTTACAGGGGTTCGAGCAATCAGCCCCAGCATTTT,CASSYRGSSNQPQHF
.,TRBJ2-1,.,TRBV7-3,TGTGCCAGCAGCTCAGAGTCCGATGAGCAGTTCTTC,CASSSESDEQFF
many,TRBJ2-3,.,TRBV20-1,TGCAGTGCCGACGCGAGGACAGATACGCAGTATTTT,CSADARTDTQYF
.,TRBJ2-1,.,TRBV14,TGTGCCAGCAGCCAAGAGGTGGAGCTCCTATACAATGAGCAGTTCTTC,CASSQEVELLYNEQFF
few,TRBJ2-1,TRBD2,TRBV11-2,TGTGCCAGCAGAAAATATAGCGGGAGGGACGATGAGCAGTTCTTC,CASRKYSGRDDEQFF
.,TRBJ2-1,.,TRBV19,TGTGCCAGTAGTATCTCACCTAGCGTAGGTGAGCAGTTCTTC,CASSISPSVGEQFF
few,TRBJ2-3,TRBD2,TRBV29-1,TGCAGCGTTGTGATAGCGGGAGGCACAGATACGCAGTATTTT,CSVVIAGGTDTQYF
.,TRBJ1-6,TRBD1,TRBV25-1,TGTGCCACCCTGAGACCGGGGACAGGAAATTCACCCCTCCACTTT,CATLRPGTGNSPLHF
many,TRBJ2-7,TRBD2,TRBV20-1,TGCAGTGCGATAGCGGGAGGAGCCTACGAGCAGTACTTC,CSAIAGGAYEQYF
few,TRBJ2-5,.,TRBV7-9,TGTGCCAGCAGCTTAAAGGGAGGTGGTGTGGAGACCCAGTACTTC,CASSLKGGGVETQYF
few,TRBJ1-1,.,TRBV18,TGTGCCAGCTCTCGGGGGGAAGGGAGGAACACTGAAGCTTTCTTT,CASSRGEGRNTEAFF
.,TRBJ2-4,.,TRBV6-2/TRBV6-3,TGTGCCAGCAGTCGTAACGACTTAGCCAAAAACATTCAGTACTTC,CASSRNDLAKNIQYF